This T cell receptor (beta chain) was found in a study of post-analysis software for immune sequencing data. The study, taken as a whole, reports: Relative to controls, patients had 5 or 6 TRBV segments at higher frequency, with TRBV5-6, TRBV5-1 and TRBV20-1 among these.

cDNA libraries of TCR beta carried unique molecular identifiers. T cells, roughly 1 to 10 million of them, yielded roughly 550,000 cDNA molecules. MiXCR was run by TCRdb on the PCR reads, yielding one entry per CDR3 protein. The repertoire holds hundreds of thousands of distinct CDR3 sequences, with around 40% as singletons. Concerning this clonotype: Its antigen is unknown.

Unmatched junction bases numbered 11, after V lost 6 bases and J lost 8 bases. Germline CDR1 and CDR2: SGHTA and FQGTGA. CDR3 length equals 14 residues. The receptor's source is a girl aged 10-17 years with multiple sclerosis. The sequenced sample consisted of blood. The chain recombines TRBV7-3 with TRBJ2-3; TRBD2 aligns across 7 bases. DNA of the CDR3: TGTGCCAGCAGTCCTAGCGGCCCACAGACTACGCAGTATTTT. It codes for CASSPSGPQTTQYF.